These T cell receptor beta chains were read from a single sample in a study of T-cell memory formation after mild COVID-19. Each CDR3 protein gets one entry after TCRdb re-called the 5' RACE reads with MiXCR. Of approximately 150,000 distinct CDR3 sequences detected, approximately 5.7% appear once; the ten largest clones hold around 2%. Sequencing used PBMCs or a T cell subset sorted from them (not recorded which). The receptors originated from an adult woman who had mild COVID-19 (a few samples of this study predate the infection). Cell type and time point are not known. Both conserved end residues are part of each CDR3. The D gene is left open where the match is weak. Some rows mark clone size as missing; the rest say once, few, many or name a class of expanded clone.

CDR3 protein	D gene	V gene	clone size	J gene
CASGTGSIYEQYF	TRBD1	TRBV12-3/TRBV12-4	many	TRBJ2-7
CASSYGSYASTDTQYF	.	TRBV6-2/TRBV6-3	many	TRBJ2-3
CASSLQLNTEAFF	.	TRBV11-2	few	TRBJ1-1
CASSLSGGANEQFF	TRBD2	TRBV7-8	.	TRBJ2-1
CATGQNTGELFF	.	TRBV24-1	.	TRBJ2-2
CASSQAGTSWETQYF	.	TRBV4-1	.	TRBJ2-5
CASSIWGGARASNEQFF	.	TRBV21-1	few	TRBJ2-1
CASRPPTSYEQYF	.	TRBV28	many	TRBJ2-7
CASSPGHTNYGYTF	.	TRBV5-1	many	TRBJ1-2
CASSFVTGIGAFF	.	TRBV5-5	.	TRBJ1-1
CASSFSGTNEKLFF	.	TRBV27	many	TRBJ1-4
CASSYRTGELFF	.	TRBV7-2	many	TRBJ2-2
CASSPGRPATNEKLFF	.	TRBV5-1	many	TRBJ1-4
CASSLRPPGQGAKNIQYF	TRBD1	TRBV5-1	many	TRBJ2-4
CASSYEWSSYNEQFF	.	TRBV6-6	many	TRBJ2-1
CASSLYRGGYTF	TRBD1	TRBV12-3/TRBV12-4	.	TRBJ1-2
CASSELAGGTAETQYF	TRBD2	TRBV6-2/TRBV6-3	.	TRBJ2-5
CSVDALGGEQYF	.	TRBV29-1	few	TRBJ2-7
CASSFDRGGRGAFF	TRBD1	TRBV7-2	many	TRBJ1-1
CSATQGGWELFF	.	TRBV20-1	many	TRBJ2-2
CASSFLLLSGRYTQYF	TRBD2	TRBV5-5	many	TRBJ2-3
CSVSSQGLGTGELFF	.	TRBV29-1	few	TRBJ2-2
CASSHQTGREELFF	.	TRBV3-1	.	TRBJ2-2
CASPNLPRTEGEAFF	.	TRBV25-1	many	TRBJ1-1
CASSFPGLAGGGDTDTQYF	TRBD2	TRBV27	.	TRBJ2-3
CASSLSGGPNNEQFF	TRBD2	TRBV9	many	TRBJ2-1
CATSNTGNTEAFF	.	TRBV15	few	TRBJ1-1
CAWSGQGEYNSPLHF	TRBD1	TRBV30	.	TRBJ1-6
CSGTGADGYTF	TRBD1	TRBV29-1	.	TRBJ1-2
CASSLRGGAADTQYF	.	TRBV7-3	.	TRBJ2-3
CASSLSRTNIYEQYF	.	TRBV7-3	many	TRBJ2-7
CASSAGWGSSYEQYF	.	TRBV27	many	TRBJ2-7
CASSYNRALNEKLFF	.	TRBV5-4	many	TRBJ1-4
CASSLRGLNNSPLHF	.	TRBV7-9	.	TRBJ1-6
CASSHLLAGLNTGELFF	TRBD2	TRBV3-1	few	TRBJ2-2
CASSSWDRGTTYEQYF	TRBD1	TRBV12-3/TRBV12-4	.	TRBJ2-7
CASSGGSGGTVQYF	.	TRBV7-2	many	TRBJ2-4
CASSPRGGREDEQFF	TRBD2	TRBV4-2	many	TRBJ2-1
CATGQVNTGELFF	TRBD1	TRBV12-3/TRBV12-4	.	TRBJ2-2
CAWSVPEAGPSYEQYF	.	TRBV30	.	TRBJ2-7
CASSEDSGIQYF	.	TRBV2	.	TRBJ2-4
CASSLRDTEAFF	.	TRBV7-9	many	TRBJ1-1
CASSQGSGGAVGQYF	.	TRBV4-2	once	TRBJ2-7
CASSPGQGAERTYEQYF	TRBD1	TRBV5-1	few	TRBJ2-7
CASSQDPSGYNEQFF	TRBD2	TRBV4-3	few	TRBJ2-1
CATQQIMNTEAFF	.	TRBV7-3	many	TRBJ1-1
CATRVTENTEAFF	.	TRBV24-1	.	TRBJ1-1
CASSTDGLPSSGNTIYF	.	TRBV5-1	few	TRBJ1-3
CASSRDGGTDTQYF	.	TRBV5-6	few	TRBJ2-3
CASGQGDYSNQPQHF	.	TRBV6-6	.	TRBJ1-5
CSALSRAKEKLFF	.	TRBV20-1	many	TRBJ1-4
CASSLSTGGIYEQYF	TRBD1	TRBV7-8	many	TRBJ2-7
CASSGVRATGELFF	.	TRBV19	.	TRBJ2-2
CASSIENGAYEQYF	.	TRBV19	few	TRBJ2-7
CASSRLAGETQETQYF	TRBD2	TRBV19	.	TRBJ2-5
CSARKGSNEQFF	.	TRBV20-1	few	TRBJ2-1
CASRAGGNQPQHF	TRBD1	TRBV19	.	TRBJ1-5
CASSPPMSAADTQYF	.	TRBV18	many	TRBJ2-3
CASSLSYGADTQYF	.	TRBV12-3/TRBV12-4	many	TRBJ2-3
CASSHLLGNSGNTIYF	.	TRBV3-1	many	TRBJ1-3